This TCR beta chain was profiled in a study of blood T cells in healthy people across ages. This clonotype was detected only a few times. The antigen is undetermined. Together with a sample-barcoded 5' primer, a J-beta primer mix was included in a second PCR lasting about 6 to 11 cycles. TCRdb recomputed calls from the 5' RACE reads with MiXCR, one row per CDR3 protein. The repertoire includes approximately 690,000 distinct CDR3 sequences, under 65% of them detected once, and around 37% sits in the top ten. CDR1 DFQATT and CDR2 SNEGSKA come from the germline V gene (reference sequence). The CDR3 totals 11 residues. Trimming cost V 3 bases and J 3 bases, with 6 bases left between them. Overall study findings and caveats: Any changes in expanded clonotypes were possibly confounded, as donor CMV status remained unknown.

The sequencing input was blood. The clonotype comes from a man aged 55-75 years in good health. The J gene is TRBJ2-7, the V gene TRBV20-1; D not certain. The CDR3: CSARSGYEQYF. The CDR3 DNA reads as TGCAGTGCTAGGTCCGGCTACGAGCAGTACTTC.